The 7 T cell receptor beta chains reported below all come from one sample, sequenced in a study of shared clonotypes between healthy human individuals (dated by TCRdb to 2018 to 2021). Receptor amplification or capture employed the immunoSEQ multiplex PCR assay. TCRdb obtained this table from immuneACCESS and retained in-frame rearrangements with V and J assigned. These tables miss some clones; where compared with another copy, unresolved V genes account for less than half of the shortfall, and the remainder is unexplained. Present in this sample are 1.5 million to 1.9 million clones, under 99% of which were seen just once. Of the sample, about 0.4% is held by the ten largest clones. Material for sequencing was naive CD4+ T cells sorted from blood. Read against the paper, the sample's cell subset or site label means: CD45RA+ positively selected. The source is a man aged 25-45 years in good health.

J is TRBJ2-7 and V is TRBV11-2, with a tentative D call TRBD2 (5 bases). The length of the CDR3 is 14 residues. Germline values: CDR1 SGHAT, CDR2 FQNNGV. Trimming removed 5 bases from V and 5 bases from J, with 16 bases in between. CDR3 in amino acids: CASSPVVALNEQYF. The CDR3, as DNA: TGTGCCAGCAGCCCCGTGGTAGCGCTCAACGAGCAGTACTTC.

V gene TRBV10-3 combines with J gene TRBJ1-3; 9 bases line up with TRBD1. The CDR3 is 15 residues long. The V gene's germline CDR1 is ENHRY and CDR2 SYGVKD. V shed 5 bases, J shed 4 bases, and the junction held 6 bases outside the gene matches. CDR3 sequence: CAISKQGAGGNTIYF. The CDR3 DNA is TGTGCCATCAGTAAACAGGGGGCCGGCGGAAACACCATATATTTT.

A single count supports this clone. The chain joins TRBV5-6 to TRBJ2-7; D might be TRBD1 (5 bases). The length of the CDR3 is 13 residues. V lost 1 base to trimming and J lost 2 bases, with 7 bases between them. Germline-derived CDR1 and CDR2 are SGHDT and YYEEEE. For the CDR3, the DNA is TGTGCCAGCAGCTTGCAGGGTACCTACGAGCAGTACTTC. This gives the protein CASSLQGTYEQYF.

The CDR3 sequence is CASIRGRSGYTF. The CDR3 coding sequence is TGTGCCAGTATAAGGGGGCGGAGCGGCTACACCTTC. The chain links TRBV6-1 to TRBJ1-2; TRBD1 agrees at 7 bases. Germline CDR1 and CDR2: MNHNS and SASEGT. J was trimmed by 8 bases and V by 9 bases; bases with no gene match: 9. CDR3 length equals 12 residues.

This clone occurred once. The identical CDR3 is also encoded by other nucleotide sequences in the sample. The chain is built from TRBV14 and TRBJ1-5; possibly TRBD1 for D (5 bases). The germline V and J ends were trimmed by 6 bases and 4 bases, with 10 bases remaining between them. Germline CDR1 and CDR2: SGHDN and FVKESK. The CDR3 has 13 amino acids. The CDR3 region has the DNA TGTGCCAGCAGTCAGGGTTTGAATCAGCCCCAGCATTTT. Amino acids: CASSQGLNQPQHF.

The rearrangement joins TRBV27 to TRBJ1-2; 7 bases are a match to TRBD1. CDR1 and CDR2 from the germline V gene are MNHEY and SMNVEV (reference sequence). This CDR3 is 16 amino acids long. J lost 4 bases, V lost 4 bases, and 12 bases had no gene match. The CDR3 DNA follows: TGTGCCAGCAGTTACGTCCCTTCCCGGGACAGCTATGGCTACACCTTC. Its translation: CASSYVPSRDSYGYTF.

Notes on this clone: Other nucleotide sequences from this sample produce the same CDR3. The chain employs TRBV10-3 and TRBJ2-7, with no clear D. There are 11 residues in the CDR3. CDR1 ENHRY and CDR2 SYGVKD come from the germline V gene. Trimming removed 2 bases from V and 6 bases from J, with 5 bases in between. This CDR3 reads CAISELGEQYF. The CDR3 nucleotides read TGTGCCATCAGTGAGCTTGGCGAGCAGTACTTC.